These 5 T cell receptor beta chains share one sample of origin, sequenced in a study of neoadjuvant anti-PD-1 for oral cavity cancer. Stated time point: after neoadjuvant nivolumab, at surgical resection. Here immunoSEQ multiplex PCR was the method, and the copy in TCRdb shows in-frame clones only, minus some. This sample has about 68,000 clones, with around 84% found just once. Source: PBMCs, taken after nivolumab (anti-PD-1) treatment. These receptor sequences come from a person aged 40-85 years with oral cavity squamous cell carcinoma.

This clone was observed a few times. The gene calls are TRBV10-2 and TRBJ1-2; possible D gene TRBD1, 5 bases. The V end was cut by 7 bases, the J end by 4 bases, with 13 bases between. CDR1 WSHSY and CDR2 SAAADI come from the germline V gene. This CDR3 is 13 amino acids long. CDR3 DNA: TGCGCCAGCAAAGACAGAGAGATCTATGGCTACACCTTC. Its translation: CASKDREIYGYTF.

The chain combines TRBV29-1 with TRBJ2-3; D is perhaps TRBD1 (6 bases). The V end was cut by 6 bases, the J end by 2 bases, with 12 bases between. The germline CDR1 and CDR2 sequences are SQVTM and ANQGSEA. CDR3 length: 13 amino acids. CDR3 in amino acids: CSVPGQYTDTQYF. The CDR3 nucleotides read TGCAGCGTACCGGGACAATACACAGATACGCAGTATTTT.

V gene TRBV10-3 combines with J gene TRBJ2-1, with 7 bases aligning to TRBD2. V was pared by 1 base and J by 5 bases, with 2 bases of the junction left unmatched. Germline CDR1 ENHRY, CDR2 SYGVKD. The CDR3 has 14 residues. DNA of the CDR3: TGTGCCATCAGTGAGTTGACTAGCAACAATGAGCAGTTCTTC. This encodes CAISELTSNNEQFF.

The chain is built from TRBV5-1 and TRBJ2-3; 11 positions agree with TRBD2. The CDR3 loop spans 16 amino acids. J lost 3 bases, V lost 0 bases, and 3 bases had no gene match. Per the germline V gene, CDR1 is SGHRS and CDR2 is YFSETQ. The CDR3 spells CASSLALAGETDTQYF. Here the CDR3 DNA reads TGCGCCAGCAGCTTGGCACTAGCGGGAGAAACAGATACGCAGTATTTT.

This rearrangement joins TRBV27 to TRBJ2-7, with a possible D match to TRBD2 (6 bases). Germline V lookup: CDR1 MNHEY, CDR2 SMNVEV (reference sequence). The V gene lost 5 bases and the J gene lost 2 bases, with 25 bases spanning the gap. This CDR3 has 18 amino acids. The CDR3 reads CASSTRARPFGGTYEQYF. The CDR3 nucleotides read TGTGCCAGCAGTACTCGGGCACGTCCATTCGGCGGGACCTACGAGCAGTACTTC.